The present T cell receptor (beta chain) was sequenced within a study of shared clonotypes between healthy human individuals. General study results and limits: Non-shared clonotypes had lower generation probabilities than those shared by all four donors. Rarefaction demonstrated incomplete sorted-subset sequencing despite large depth.

The naive CD8 fraction comprised CD45RO-negative cells positively selected for CCR7 and excluded terminally differentiated effector memory CD45RA+ cells. This clone was found once. Its specificity is unknown. Trimming left V 2 bases short and J 7 bases short, with 21 bases between. Germline values: CDR1 MGHRA, CDR2 YSYEKL. This CDR3 has 16 amino acids. Only in-frame clones appear in the TCRdb table, and some are missing; sequencing was by immunoSEQ multiplex PCR. The sample records about 1.9 million clones, 85% to 95% being singletons. The sequenced sample consisted of naive CD8+ T cells from PBMCs. This sequence originates from a man aged 18 to 30 in good health. Some clones in this sample may be carry-over from other donors' samples. The J gene is TRBJ2-7, the V gene TRBV4-1; D is perhaps TRBD1 (5 bases). CDR3 coding DNA: TGCGCCAGCAGCCAAACATACTCAGGGATGAAGAAGGAGCAGTACTTC. This sequence encodes CASSQTYSGMKKEQYF.